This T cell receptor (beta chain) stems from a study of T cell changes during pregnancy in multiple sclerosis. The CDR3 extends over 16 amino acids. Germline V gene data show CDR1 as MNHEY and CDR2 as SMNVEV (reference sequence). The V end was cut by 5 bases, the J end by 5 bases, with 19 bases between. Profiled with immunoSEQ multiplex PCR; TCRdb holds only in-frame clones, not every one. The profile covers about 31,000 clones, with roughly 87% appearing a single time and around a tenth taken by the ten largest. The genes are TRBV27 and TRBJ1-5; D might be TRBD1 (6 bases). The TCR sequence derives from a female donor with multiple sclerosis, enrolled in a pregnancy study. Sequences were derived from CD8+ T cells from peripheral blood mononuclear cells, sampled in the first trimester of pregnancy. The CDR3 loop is CASSPTSTGFDQPQHF. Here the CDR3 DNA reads TGTGCCAGCAGTCCCACCTCTACAGGGTTCGATCAGCCCCAGCATTTT.